These 16 T cell receptor beta chains originate from one sample sequenced in a study of blood T cell repertoires in COVID-19. Clones were sequenced by immunoSEQ multiplex PCR, and TCRdb holds only the in-frame ones, with some missing. The data contain approximately 350,000 clones, about nine tenths of them singletons. The sample was peripheral blood. The source of these receptors is a woman aged 45-60 years with COVID-19, enrolled during active disease.

This clone was counted only a few times. The chain combines TRBV7-3 with TRBJ2-2; tentatively, D is TRBD1 (6 bases). The CDR3 loop spans 16 amino acids. The germline CDR1 and CDR2 sequences are SGHTA and FQGTGA. Trimming took off 4 bases at V and 0 bases at J, with 12 bases between the two ends. CDR3 protein: CASSSTGTSNTGELFF. CDR3 in DNA: TGTGCCAGCAGCTCGACCGGGACATCGAACACCGGGGAGCTGTTTTTT. Supplemented by reference TRBV7-3 and TRBJ2-2, the full variable domain reads GAGVSQTPSNKVTEKGKYVELRCDPISGHTALYWYRQSLGQGPEFLIYFQGTGAADDSGLPNDRFFAVRPEGSVSTLKIQRTERGDSAVYLCASSSTGTSNTGELFFGEGSRLTVL.

V usage is TRBV19 and J usage is TRBJ1-5; TRBD1 matches 7 bases. The CDR3 extends over 14 amino acids. The V and J ends lost 8 bases and 0 bases, in that order; junction bases with no gene match: 4. CDR1 is LNHDA, CDR2 SQIVND, per germline (reference sequence). This CDR3 reads CASDWDSSNQPQHF. CDR3 bases: TGTGCCAGTGATTGGGACAGTAGCAATCAGCCCCAGCATTTT.

The chain combines TRBV11-3 with TRBJ2-4; 9 nucleotides agree with TRBD1. Germline CDR1 and CDR2: SGHNT and YENEEA. The CDR3 contains 18 residues. The V gene end was trimmed by 5 bases and the J gene end by 3 bases; junction bases not matched to a gene: 14. CDR3 sequence: CASSRTGDLSLGKNIQYF. For the CDR3, the DNA is TGTGCCAGCAGCAGGACAGGGGATCTTTCTCTCGGCAAAAACATTCAGTACTTC.

The table lists this clone with a count of one. A junction end diverges from the germline sequence, so it may reflect a read error. This rearrangement joins TRBV7-7 to TRBJ2-7; 7 bases line up with TRBD1. The CDR3 consists of 15 residues. CDR1 and CDR2 (germline): SSHAT, FNYEAQ (reference sequence). The CDR3, as DNA: TGTGCTAGCAGCCTCCGGGACAGCCCTGAGTACGAGCAGTACTTC. It translates to CASSLRDSPEYEQYF.

This clone was detected only a few times. V and J are TRBV11-2 and TRBJ2-1; 7 bases match TRBD1. Germline-derived CDR1 and CDR2 are SGHAT and FQNNGV. Losses at the gene ends were 1 base for V and 5 bases for J; bases not matched to a gene: 8. The CDR3 consists of 16 residues. DNA of the CDR3: TGTGCCAGCAGCTTAGGACGCTGGGACAGCCACAATGAGCAGTTCTTC. Translating it yields CASSLGRWDSHNEQFF.

The rearrangement joins TRBV6-5 to TRBJ2-2; D call uncertain. Trimming removed 7 bases from V and 4 bases from J, with 4 bases in between. Germline V gene lookup returns CDR1 MNHEY and CDR2 SVGAGI. The CDR3 is 11 residues long. This CDR3 is CASTRTGELFF. In DNA form, the CDR3 reads TGTGCCAGCACCCGCACCGGGGAGCTGTTTTTT.

V and J are TRBV6-1 and TRBJ2-5; weak D call: TRBD1 (6 bases). V was clipped by 0 bases and J by 1 base, with 24 bases between them. This CDR3 has 20 amino acids. The germline V gene encodes CDR1 MNHNS and CDR2 SASEGT. Written as DNA, the CDR3 is TGTGCCAGCAGTGAAGCCGACCGATTCAGGGGTCCCTCAGGCCAAGAGACCCAGTACTTC. Translated: CASSEADRFRGPSGQETQYF.

This clone showed up just a few times. The CDR3, as DNA: TGTGCCAGCAGCTTAGGGAGGGAATCACCCCTCCACTTT. Translating gives CASSLGRESPLHF. V usage is TRBV7-9 and J usage is TRBJ1-6; unclear D gene. Germline V lookup: CDR1 SEHNR, CDR2 FQNEAQ (reference sequence). This CDR3 contains 13 residues. V was pared by 1 base and J by 10 bases, with 8 bases between.

V is TRBV11-2 and J is TRBJ2-3, with a possible D match to TRBD2 (5 bases). The CDR3 runs 14 residues. V lost 5 bases and J 4 bases, leaving 13 bases between the germline ends. The germline V gene has CDR1 SGHAT and CDR2 FQNNGV. The CDR3, as DNA: TGTGCCAGCAGCCCCGGGGTGTCGGCAGATACGCAGTATTTT. Amino acid sequence: CASSPGVSADTQYF. Based on the CDR3 plus reference TRBV11-2 and TRBJ2-3, the full variable domain is EAGVAQSPRYKIIEKRQSVAFWCNPISGHATLYWYQQILGQGPKLLIQFQNNGVVDDSQLPKDRFSAERLKGVDSTLKIQPAKLEDSAVYLCASSPGVSADTQYFGPGTRLTVL.

The chain uses TRBV5-1 and TRBJ2-5; 7 bases are shared with TRBD2. The CDR3 has 14 amino acids. Trimming at V came to 4 bases and at J to 2 bases, leaving 5 bases not matched to a gene. Germline lookup yields CDR1 SGHRS and CDR2 YFSETQ. The CDR3 loop is CASSPTSVQETQYF. CDR3 coding DNA: TGCGCCAGCAGCCCAACTAGCGTTCAAGAGACCCAGTACTTC.

The genes are TRBV6-5 and TRBJ2-1; 8 bases agree with TRBD2. The CDR3 loop spans 16 amino acids. Trimming removed 4 bases from V and 9 bases from J; junction bases left unmatched: 14. Germline loops: CDR1 MNHEY, CDR2 SVGAGI. CDR3 DNA sequence: TGTGCCAGCAGTTTATTAGCGGGAACTCCAGGAGGTGAGCAGTTCTTC. It is translated as CASSLLAGTPGGEQFF.

This chain connects TRBV19 to TRBJ1-4; TRBD1 agrees at 8 bases. The CDR3 has 15 amino acids. The V and J ends lost 3 bases and 5 bases, in that order; junction bases with no gene match: 5. The germline V gene encodes CDR1 LNHDA and CDR2 SQIVND (reference sequence). CDR3 nucleotides: TGTGCCAGTAGTATCCTGACAGGGGCCAATGAAAAACTGTTTTTT. It encodes CASSILTGANEKLFF.

V is TRBV27 and J is TRBJ2-1; 11 nucleotides align to TRBD2. V lost 0 bases and J lost 4; bases outside the gene matches: 2. This CDR3 spans 16 amino acids. Germline V CDR1 and CDR2: MNHEY, SMNVEV (reference sequence). CDR3 sequence reads: CASSLSASGRYNEQFF. In DNA, the CDR3 is TGTGCCAGCAGTTTATCGGCTAGCGGGAGGTACAATGAGCAGTTCTTC.

V usage is TRBV19 and J usage is TRBJ2-3, with TRBD1 identical over 9 bases. The CDR3 spans 12 residues. V was clipped by 10 bases and J by 4 bases; unmatched bases: 3. Germline V gene lookup returns CDR1 LNHDA and CDR2 SQIVND (reference sequence). CDR3 sequence reads: CATQGAPDTQYF. CDR3 nucleotides: TGTGCCACACAGGGGGCACCAGATACGCAGTATTTT.

V gene TRBV27 combines with J gene TRBJ1-1; D gene ambiguous. Germline CDR1 is MNHEY and CDR2 is SMNVEV (reference sequence). V was cut by 3 bases and J by 1 base, with 6 bases left in between. This CDR3 has 13 amino acids. This CDR3 reads CASSFRENTEAFF. The CDR3 nucleotides are TGTGCCAGCAGTTTTCGGGAGAACACTGAAGCTTTCTTT.

This clone was observed once. The CDR3 spells CASSLGGANEQFF. Written as DNA, the CDR3 is TGCGCCAGCAGCTTGGGGGGCGCCAATGAGCAGTTCTTC. V usage is TRBV5-1 and J usage is TRBJ2-1; perhaps TRBD1 as D (5 bases). This CDR3 has 13 amino acids. Between the trimmed V and J ends, which lost 0 bases and 6 bases, there was a span of 7 bases. Germline-derived CDR1 and CDR2 are SGHRS and YFSETQ.